This record concerns one T cell receptor beta chain sequence. The antigen is unknown. These data belong to a study of STAT3 mutations in large granular lymphocyte leukemia. Here immunoSEQ multiplex PCR was the method, and the copy in TCRdb shows in-frame clones only, minus some. The sample holds tens of thousands of clones, around 80% seen once. Findings and caveats of the study: In T-cell large granular lymphocyte leukemia, about half of patients showed multiple immunodominant subclonotypes.

V lost 1 base, J lost 5 bases, and 12 bases lay in between. Germline CDR1 MNHEY, CDR2 SMNVEV (reference sequence). The CDR3 runs to 15 residues. The rearrangement uses TRBV27 and TRBJ2-1; D uncertain. This receptor was taken from a human donor with T large granular lymphocyte leukemia. Some clones in this sample may be carry-over from other donors' samples. Material: PBMCs. The DNA of the CDR3 is TGTGCCAGCAGTTTATTGGTCGCACCCGACAATGAGCAGTTCTTC. This codes for CASSLLVAPDNEQFF.